These 10 T cell receptor beta chains originate from one sample sequenced in a study of identical twins. TCRdb itself ran the 5' RACE reads through MiXCR, one entry per CDR3 protein. The sample records about 300,000 distinct CDR3 sequences, around an eighth being singletons. This sample was shared with a second study, whose subject was yellow fever vaccine responses in identical twins.

The material sequenced was CD8+ T cells sorted from blood. The receptors were sampled from a young woman in good health.

The V call is TRBV6-1, the J call TRBJ2-2, with 10 bases fitting TRBD2. Trimming took 6 bases from V and 6 from J; bases not matched to a gene: 19. CDR1 is MNHNS, CDR2 SASEGT, per germline. The CDR3 spans 19 residues. CDR3 loop: CASSLWGSGRPLGAGELFF. CDR3 DNA sequence: TGTGCCAGCAGCCTTTGGGGTAGCGGGAGGCCCCTCGGGGCCGGGGAGCTGTTTTTT.

This clonotype has just a few counts. V gene TRBV20-1 combines with J gene TRBJ2-3; D unclear. Trimming removed 6 bases from V and 6 bases from J, with 13 bases in between. The germline V gene has CDR1 DFQATT and CDR2 SNEGSKA (reference sequence). The CDR3 totals 12 residues. CDR3 coding DNA: TGCAGTGCCCACCTGTCCGCCGATACGCAGTATTTT. Its translation is CSAHLSADTQYF.

This chain connects TRBV6-5 to TRBJ2-7; 11 bases fit TRBD2. CDR3 length equals 14 residues. CDR1 MNHEY and CDR2 SVGAGI come from the germline V gene. Trimming took 6 bases from V and 5 from J; bases not matched to a gene: 6. The DNA of the CDR3 is TGTGCCAGCAGCTTACTAGCGGGGGAGGACGAGCAGTACTTC. Residues: CASSLLAGEDEQYF.

The chain couples TRBV7-9 to TRBJ1-1; TRBD1 aligns across 7 bases. With V trimmed by 5 bases and J by 0 bases, 6 bases remained unmatched. The CDR3 has 15 amino acids. Germline V lookup: CDR1 SEHNR, CDR2 FQNEAQ (reference sequence). The CDR3 region has the DNA TGTGCCAGCAGCCCCGACAGGGCCATGAACACTGAAGCTTTCTTT. Protein product: CASSPDRAMNTEAFF.

In its sample, this clonotype was seen a few times. A read error may be the cause here, since a much bigger clone is one base away. The chain joins TRBV5-6 to TRBJ2-1; D is undetermined. Deletions cut 4 bases from V and 3 bases from J, with 5 bases between. The germline gives CDR1 SGHDT, CDR2 YYEEEE. This CDR3 is 12 amino acids long. The CDR3 here is CASSAGYNEQFF. The CDR3 bases are TGTGCCAGCAGCGCAGGCTACAATGAGCAGTTCTTC.

The chain uses TRBV6-5 and TRBJ2-2; D assignment may be TRBD1 or TRBD2 (6 bases each). CDR3 length equals 14 residues. Trimming removed 4 bases from V and 5 bases from J, with 11 bases in between. Per germline, CDR1 MNHEY and CDR2 SVGAGI. The CDR3 DNA is TGTGCCAGCAGTTTTGGGGGGCGAACCGGGGAGCTGTTTTTT. Amino acid sequence: CASSFGGRTGELFF.

V gene TRBV12-3 or TRBV12-4 combines with J gene TRBJ2-6; TRBD1 is a possible D gene (5 bases). With 5 bases removed from V and 3 bases from J, the gap between germline ends came to 14 bases. This CDR3 region has 16 residues. As DNA, the CDR3 is TGTGCCAGCAGTCGTGTGACGGACAATGGGGCCAACGTCCTGACTTTC. Its translation is CASSRVTDNGANVLTF.

This sequence joins TRBV28 and TRBJ2-5, with D hard to call. Germline values: CDR1 MDHEN, CDR2 SYDVKM. The germline V and J ends were trimmed by 5 bases and 5 bases, with 15 bases remaining between them. This CDR3 spans 14 amino acids. The CDR3 DNA reads as TGTGCCAGCAGTGCGACAAGTGGGCTCGAGACCCAGTACTTC. Translated, it gives CASSATSGLETQYF.

The gene calls are TRBV29-1 and TRBJ2-1; tentatively, D is TRBD2 (5 bases). The V and J ends lost 0 bases and 2 bases respectively, with 17 bases between them. This CDR3 is built from 17 residues. Germline assignment: CDR1 SQVTM and CDR2 ANQGSEA. Here the CDR3 DNA reads TGCAGCGTTGAAGATCTAGGCGGGCCGGTCGCCTACAATGAGCAGTTCTTC. It encodes CSVEDLGGPVAYNEQFF.

This clonotype appeared a few times. The chain uses TRBV12-3 or TRBV12-4 and TRBJ2-7; 8 nucleotides line up with TRBD2. The V gene end was trimmed by 3 bases and the J gene end by 6 bases; junction bases not matched to a gene: 7. This CDR3 comprises 14 residues. The CDR3 is CASSLGGRFSEQYF. DNA for the CDR3: TGTGCCAGCAGTTTGGGCGGGAGGTTCAGCGAGCAGTACTTC.